The rows below give T cell receptor beta chains drawn from one sample of a study of memory CD4+ T cells and cytomegalovirus serostatus. Assay used: immunoSEQ multiplex PCR; TCRdb lists only in-frame clones, some missing. Among some 44,000 clones listed, 76% were seen once. Sequenced: memory CD4+ T cells from blood. All receptors derive from an adult in good health and CMV-seronegative. The CDR3 runs from the conserved cysteine through the conserved F or W. A D gene is named only where the DNA matches it firmly. Clone sizes are given selectively: once, few, many, or a class where the clone is expanded.

clone size	V gene	D gene	J gene	CDR3 DNA	CDR3 protein
-	TRBV10-3	TRBD2	TRBJ2-1	TGTGCCATCAGTCCTCTAGCGGGGGGACTAAAGAGCTCCTACAATGAGCAGTTCTTC	CAISPLAGGLKSSYNEQFF
few	TRBV11-2	-	TRBJ1-3	TGTGCCAGCAGCTCTCCGAGGGCTTTTGGAAACACCATATATTTT	CASSSPRAFGNTIYF
-	TRBV5-1	-	TRBJ2-3	TGCGCCAGCAGTTCAGGTCCCCCTAGCACAGATACGCAGTATTTT	CASSSGPPSTDTQYF
-	TRBV28	-	TRBJ1-5	TGTGCCAGCAGTTTATGGGGAGGGGCCCAGTATAGCAATCAGCCCCAGCATTTT	CASSLWGGAQYSNQPQHF
once	TRBV20-1	-	TRBJ1-2	TGCAGTGGGTCGGGGGACCACGGCTACACCTTC	CSGSGDHGYTF
-	TRBV7-2	-	TRBJ1-2	TGTGCCAGCACCTCGCGGGGGTTGTATGGCTACACCTTC	CASTSRGLYGYTF
-	TRBV5-1	-	TRBJ1-6	TGCGCCAGCAGCCCGGGCTATAATTCACCCCTCCACTTT	CASSPGYNSPLHF
-	TRBV30	-	TRBJ2-5	TGTGCCTGGAGGAAGTACCAAGAGACCCAGTACTTC	CAWRKYQETQYF
medium-sized	TRBV11-3	-	TRBJ2-3	TGTGCCAGCAGCCCCACAGGGACTACGCAGTATTTT	CASSPTGTTQYF
few	TRBV27	TRBD1	TRBJ1-6	TGTGCCAGCAGTACAGACAGGGGTAATTCACCCCTCCACTTT	CASSTDRGNSPLHF
-	TRBV7-2	TRBD2	TRBJ2-7	TGTGCCAGCAGCATCGGGCGGGGGTCGGCCGAGCAGTACTTC	CASSIGRGSAEQYF
-	TRBV28	TRBD1	TRBJ1-2	TGTGCCAGCAGCCCCGGGACAGGGGAATTGGGCTACACCTTC	CASSPGTGELGYTF
-	TRBV9	-	TRBJ1-2	TGTGCCAGCAGCGTAACGGGGCAAGGCTATGGCTACACCTTC	CASSVTGQGYGYTF
-	TRBV6-5	TRBD1	TRBJ2-5	TGTGCCAGCAGACGACGGGACAGGGGAGGTGAGACCCAGTACTTC	CASRRRDRGGETQYF
-	TRBV6-1	-	TRBJ1-2	TGTGCCAGCAGGTCGGGACACCTTAACTATGGCTACACCTTC	CASRSGHLNYGYTF
medium-sized	TRBV10-3	-	TRBJ1-3	TGTGCCCTCAGGGGTGGAAACACCATATATTTT	CALRGGNTIYF
-	TRBV6-5	TRBD1	TRBJ2-7	TGTGCCAGCACTGGGGACAGGGGGCCAGGGGAGCAGTACTTC	CASTGDRGPGEQYF
once	TRBV7-2	-	TRBJ2-3	TGTGCCAGCAGCTTACTGGGACCCGCCGATACGCAGTATTTT	CASSLLGPADTQYF
-	TRBV2	-	TRBJ2-1	TGTGCCAGCAGGTACAATGAGCAGTTCTTC	CASRYNEQFF
-	TRBV5-1	-	TRBJ2-4	TGCGCCAGCAGCTTGGACAGAAAAAACATTCAGTACTTC	CASSLDRKNIQYF
-	TRBV5-1	TRBD1	TRBJ1-2	TGCGCCAGCAGGGCAAGGGACAGCCGACTCTATGGCTACACCTTC	CASRARDSRLYGYTF
-	TRBV11-2	-	TRBJ1-1	TGTGCCAGCAGCTTTCAGGGTAACACTGAAGCTTTCTTT	CASSFQGNTEAFF
-	TRBV28	-	TRBJ1-1	TGTGCCAGCAGTCAAGGGGGGAATGAAGCTTTCTTT	CASSQGGNEAFF
-	TRBV2	-	TRBJ2-3	TGTGCCAGCAGCCCTAGCATCCGGGTGGGGCAAGGTACGCAGTATTTT	CASSPSIRVGQGTQYF
-	TRBV28	TRBD1	TRBJ1-1	TGTGCCAGCAGGGGGAGACAGGGAGGTGAAGCTTTCTTT	CASRGRQGGEAFF
-	TRBV7-2	-	TRBJ2-7	TGTGCCAGCAGCTTCGATGACTACGAGCAGTACTTC	CASSFDDYEQYF
-	TRBV4-1	-	TRBJ1-5	TGCGCCAGCAGCCGAAGCCCAACGGGAGTAAATAGCAATCAGCCCCAGCATTTT	CASSRSPTGVNSNQPQHF
once	TRBV28	TRBD2	TRBJ2-3	TGTGCCAGCAGTTCGTCGACTAGCGGGGGCTACACAGATACGCAGTATTTT	CASSSSTSGGYTDTQYF
-	TRBV28	TRBD1	TRBJ1-2	TGTGCCAGCAGTCCCGACAGGGGATACGACTATGGCTACACCTTC	CASSPDRGYDYGYTF
-	TRBV5-1	TRBD1	TRBJ2-5	TGCGCCAGCAGCTCCATGACAGGGCAAGAGACCCAGTACTTC	CASSSMTGQETQYF
once	TRBV9	-	TRBJ2-5	TGTGCCAGCAGCGTAGAATTCGGCCGAGTAGGAGAGACCCAGTACTTC	CASSVEFGRVGETQYF
once	TRBV28	-	TRBJ1-1	TGTGCCAGCAGTTCGACCCCCACTTTACGGATGAACACTGAAGCTTTCTTT	CASSSTPTLRMNTEAFF
-	TRBV2	TRBD2	TRBJ2-3	TGTGCCAGCAGTGATACTAGCGGGGGGGGAACAGATACGCAGTATTTT	CASSDTSGGGTDTQYF
-	TRBV5-6	TRBD1	TRBJ2-1	TGTGCCAGCAGCTTGACAGGGACAGGGGGCTACAATGAGCAGTTCTTC	CASSLTGTGGYNEQFF
-	TRBV11-2	-	TRBJ2-7	TGTGCCAGCAGCCTACTTCCCCGCGGATCGACCTACGAGCAGTACTTC	CASSLLPRGSTYEQYF
-	TRBV5-5	-	TRBJ2-6	TGTGCCAGCAGCGTCGAGTCCTCTGGGGCCAACGTCCTGACTTTC	CASSVESSGANVLTF
-	TRBV7-2	TRBD1	TRBJ1-5	TGTGCCAGCAGCCTACAGGGGGCGTACAATCAGCCCCAGCATTTT	CASSLQGAYNQPQHF
-	TRBV2	TRBD2	TRBJ2-1	TGTGCCAGCACCCGGGACTACTCTTATGAGCAGTTCTTC	CASTRDYSYEQFF
large	TRBV28	-	TRBJ2-2	TGTGCCAGCAGTTTATCCGGGGGTGATTCCGGGGAGCTGTTTTTT	CASSLSGGDSGELFF
-	TRBV6-6	-	TRBJ1-5	TGTGCCAGCAGTTACTCGGTGACGGGGAATCAGCCCCAGCATTTT	CASSYSVTGNQPQHF
-	TRBV7-2	TRBD2	TRBJ2-5	TGTGCCAGCAGCGGAGCGGGGGGGCAAGAGACCCAGTACTTC	CASSGAGGQETQYF
-	TRBV11-1	TRBD2	TRBJ2-7	TGTGCCAGCAGCCCCCGGGCGGGGGGATCCAACGAGCAGTACTTC	CASSPRAGGSNEQYF
-	TRBV19	TRBD1	TRBJ1-1	TGTGCCAGTAGTCAAGTGGGGTGGCAGGGGGCTGAAGCTTTCTTT	CASSQVGWQGAEAFF
-	TRBV18	-	TRBJ1-2	TGTGCCAGCTCACCAGTAGACAGCAACTATGGCTACACCTTC	CASSPVDSNYGYTF
-	TRBV11-2	-	TRBJ2-1	TGTGCCAGCAGCTTATCAGGGTCCACTGAGCAGTTCTTC	CASSLSGSTEQFF
once	TRBV7-9	-	TRBJ2-5	TGTGCCAGCGTATTGGGCGGGGGCCGTTACCAAGAGACCCAGTACTTC	CASVLGGGRYQETQYF
-	TRBV19	-	TRBJ1-4	TGTGCCAGTAGTGAGCTAGCCGCAACTAATGAAAAACTGTTTTTT	CASSELAATNEKLFF
-	TRBV19	-	TRBJ2-1	TGTGCCAGTAGTATTATGGAGGGGGGTCTCAATGAGCAGTTCTTC	CASSIMEGGLNEQFF
-	TRBV5-1	-	TRBJ1-6	TGCGCCAGCAGCTTGGCGACATCGAGGAGGGATACTTCACCCCTCCACTTT	CASSLATSRRDTSPLHF
few	TRBV28	TRBD2	TRBJ2-4	TGTGCCAGCAGGCCGACGGGGGGGGCAGGCATTCAGTACTTC	CASRPTGGAGIQYF